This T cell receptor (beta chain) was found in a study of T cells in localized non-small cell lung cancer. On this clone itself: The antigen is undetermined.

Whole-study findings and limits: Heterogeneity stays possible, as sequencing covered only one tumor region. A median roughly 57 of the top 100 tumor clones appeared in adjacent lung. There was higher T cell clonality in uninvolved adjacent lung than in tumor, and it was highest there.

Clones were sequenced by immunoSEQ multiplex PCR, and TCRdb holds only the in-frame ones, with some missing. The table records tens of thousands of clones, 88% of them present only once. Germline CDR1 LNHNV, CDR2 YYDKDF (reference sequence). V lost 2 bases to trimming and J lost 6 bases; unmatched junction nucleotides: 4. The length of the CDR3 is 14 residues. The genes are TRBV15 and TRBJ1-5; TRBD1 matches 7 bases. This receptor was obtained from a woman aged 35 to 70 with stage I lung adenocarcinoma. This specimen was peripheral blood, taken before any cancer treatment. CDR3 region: CATSRYRDSQPQHF. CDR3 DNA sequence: TGTGCCACCAGCAGATACCGGGACAGTCAGCCCCAGCATTTT.